The 24 T cell receptor beta chains in this list originate from one sample, sequenced in a study of T-cell reconstitution after alpha-beta-depleted transplantation in children (dated by TCRdb to 2016 to 2018). The library was obtained by PCR. The sequencer listed for this sample is Illumina HiSeq 2500. To normalize quantification of the TCRbeta repertoire, the TCR libraries were built with molecular barcoding that relied on unique molecular identifiers. TCRdb cleaned the public reads at Q25 with fastp, built clones with MiXCR and kept in-frame beta chains. Each entry merges the rows of one CDR3 protein and shows their most common DNA and genes. The sample table contains approximately 350,000 distinct CDR3 sequences; only one count was recorded for roughly 14% of them. The leading ten clones occupy around 4.5% of the sample. Sequenced here: PBMCs, sampled from the stem cell graft. The receptors shown here come from a human donor who donated a stem cell graft to a child with Fanconi anemia.

The table lists this clonotype with a few counts. This chain connects TRBV6-2 or TRBV6-3 to TRBJ2-3; 7 nucleotides match TRBD2. Germline V gene sequence: CDR1 MNHEY, CDR2 SVGEGT. The CDR3 extends over 12 amino acids. CDR3 nucleotide sequence: TGTGTCGCGGGAGACTCCACAGATACGCAGTATTTT. It codes for CVAGDSTDTQYF.

The table lists this clonotype with a few counts. The J gene is TRBJ2-1, the V gene TRBV5-1; no firm D call. The germline V gene encodes CDR1 SGHRS and CDR2 YFSETQ. The CDR3 runs 17 residues. The ends were cut back, 5 bases at V and 0 bases at J, with 18 bases in the middle. As DNA, the CDR3 is TGCGCCAGCAGGGCCTCTCAAGTGTCGAGCTCCTACAATGAGCAGTTCTTC. It codes for CASRASQVSSSYNEQFF.

V and J are TRBV9 and TRBJ1-2; 7 nucleotides agree with TRBD1. Germline CDR1 and CDR2: SGDLS and YYNGEE. Trimming at V came to 3 bases and at J to 6 bases, leaving 8 bases not matched to a gene. This CDR3 is built from 14 residues. The CDR3 coding sequence is TGTGCCAGCAGCGAGCGGGGGACAGACGATGGCTACACCTTC. Protein: CASSERGTDDGYTF.

The chain is built from TRBV5-4 and TRBJ2-5; D may be TRBD2 (7 bases). The CDR3 extends over 13 amino acids. Trimming stripped 6 bases from V and 5 bases from J, with 14 bases between. Germline V CDR1 and CDR2: SGHNT, YYREEE (reference sequence). Here the CDR3 DNA reads TGTGCCAGCACCTATAGGGGGGGGGAGACCCAGTACTTC. This codes for CASTYRGGETQYF.

This clonotype was seen ten or more times. The gene calls are TRBV5-1 and TRBJ1-3; D is ambiguous. The V end lost 0 bases, the J end lost 2 bases, and 6 bases lay between the germline ends. Germline-derived CDR1 and CDR2 are SGHRS and YFSETQ. This CDR3 spans 14 amino acids. The CDR3 loop is CASSLATPGNTIYF. In DNA, the CDR3 is TGCGCCAGCAGCTTGGCTACACCTGGAAACACCATATATTTT. Full variable domain (rest looked up from reference TRBV5-1 and TRBJ1-3): KAGVTQTPRYLIKTRGQQVTLSCSPISGHRSVSWYQQTPGQGLQFLFEYFSETQRNKGNFPGRFSGRQFSNSRSEMNVSTLELGDSALYLCASSLATPGNTIYFGEGSWLTVV.

The CDR3 sequence: CASSPGQGGEKGTEAFF. CDR3 nucleotides: TGTGCCAGCAGCCCCGGACAGGGTGGGGAAAAGGGCACTGAAGCTTTCTTT. The J gene is TRBJ1-1, the V gene TRBV4-2, with 8 bases aligning to TRBD1. This CDR3 has 17 residues. V lost 4 bases to trimming and J lost 4 bases; unmatched junction nucleotides: 14. Germline CDR1 and CDR2: LGHNA and YNFKEQ.

This clonotype has a handful of counts. The chain combines TRBV6-5 with TRBJ2-7; D is uncertain. Germline CDR1 is MNHEY and CDR2 is SVGAGI. V was shortened by 4 bases and J by 3 bases, with 13 bases between the two germline ends. The CDR3 length is 14 residues. The CDR3 spells CASSSAASYYEQYF. The CDR3 nucleotides read TGTGCCAGCAGTTCGGCAGCTTCCTACTACGAGCAGTACTTC.

This clonotype was recorded a few times. V usage is TRBV20-1 and J usage is TRBJ1-3, with D unclear. Looked up from germline, CDR1 is DFQATT and CDR2 is SNEGSKA (reference sequence). V lost 3 bases and J 3 bases, leaving 9 bases between the germline ends. The CDR3 has 13 amino acids. CDR3 sequence reads: CSASSGSGNTIYF. CDR3 DNA sequence: TGCAGTGCTAGCTCGGGTAGTGGAAACACCATATATTTT.

This clonotype was picked up many times. The rearrangement links TRBV29-1 to TRBJ1-1; D unresolved. CDR3 length: 13 residues. Between the trimmed V and J ends, which lost 5 bases and 3 bases, there was a span of 13 bases. Germline V gene lookup returns CDR1 SQVTM and CDR2 ANQGSEA. CDR3 protein: CSVSTLGYTEAFF. In nucleotides, the CDR3 is TGCAGCGTTTCGACATTAGGCTACACTGAAGCTTTCTTT.

This clonotype was detected ten times or more. The V call is TRBV7-2, the J call TRBJ1-5; D not resolved. CDR1 and CDR2 (germline): SGHTA, FQGNSA. The CDR3 spans 13 residues. Trimming took off 5 bases at V and 10 bases at J, with 15 bases between the two ends. In DNA, the CDR3 is TGTGCCAGCAGCGATGCCTTTGACGGTCCCCAGCATTTT. This gives the protein CASSDAFDGPQHF.

This clonotype was observed a handful of times. This chain uses TRBV6-1 with TRBJ1-5; D is undetermined. The CDR3 spans 13 residues. The germline gives CDR1 MNHNS, CDR2 SASEGT. V was shortened by 7 bases and J by 7 bases, with 14 bases between the two germline ends. CDR3 residues: CASTTDFGQPQHF. The CDR3 DNA sequence: TGTGCCAGCACGACGGACTTCGGGCAGCCCCAGCATTTT.

This clonotype has only a few counts. V usage is TRBV20-1 and J usage is TRBJ2-6; D possibly uses TRBD1 or TRBD2 (6 bases each). V dropped 5 bases and J dropped 2 bases, with 19 bases sitting between them. From germline, CDR1 is DFQATT and CDR2 SNEGSKA (reference sequence). The CDR3 totals 17 residues. In nucleotides, the CDR3 is TGCAGTGCTTTCCCCGTCTTAGGGGGGACTGGGGCCAACGTCCTGACTTTC. Translation: CSAFPVLGGTGANVLTF.

V is TRBV27 and J is TRBJ1-2, with D maybe TRBD1 (6 bases). The CDR3 spans 18 residues. Germline loops: CDR1 MNHEY, CDR2 SMNVEV (reference sequence). V dropped 3 bases and J dropped 2 bases, with 22 bases sitting between them. In DNA form, the CDR3 reads TGTGCCAGCAGTTTTAAAGAGCTGCTGGGGGGCTCAAACTATGGCTACACCTTC. Translating it yields CASSFKELLGGSNYGYTF.

This sequence joins TRBV7-9 and TRBJ2-5; tentatively, D is TRBD2 (6 bases). With 6 bases removed from V and 10 bases from J, the gap between germline ends came to 15 bases. CDR3 length equals 12 residues. The germline V gene has CDR1 SEHNR and CDR2 FQNEAQ (reference sequence). The CDR3 sequence: CASSLPIGGQYF. The CDR3 nucleotides are TGTGCCAGCAGTTTACCTATCGGGGGCCAGTACTTC.

This sequence joins TRBV6-5 and TRBJ1-1; no definite D call. V lost 0 bases to trimming and J lost 1 base, with 9 bases between them. Per the germline V gene, CDR1 is MNHEY and CDR2 is SVGAGI. The CDR3 contains 15 residues. CDR3 sequence (DNA): TGTGCCAGCAGTTACTCGAGTCTCACGAACACTGAAGCTTTCTTT. Protein: CASSYSSLTNTEAFF.

In its sample, this clonotype was seen a few times. The CDR3, as DNA: TGTGCCAGCAGCACTTCTAGCGGGGGGGCCGTGGATGAGCAGTTCTTC. This gives the protein CASSTSSGGAVDEQFF. The rearrangement joins TRBV9 to TRBJ2-1, with 12 bases identical to TRBD2. The CDR3 runs 16 residues. The germline gives CDR1 SGDLS, CDR2 YYNGEE. The V gene end was trimmed by 4 bases and the J gene end by 8 bases; junction bases not matched to a gene: 10.

This clonotype was observed many times. This rearrangement joins TRBV7-2 to TRBJ1-2, with D possibly matching TRBD1 (5 bases). This CDR3 is 13 amino acids long. Per germline, CDR1 SGHTA and CDR2 FQGNSA. Deletions cut 4 bases from V and 1 base from J, with 7 bases between. CDR3 nucleotides: TGTGCCAGCAGCTACGACAGTAACTATGGCTACACCTTC. Translation gives CASSYDSNYGYTF.

This clonotype occurred many times. The chain employs TRBV5-6 and TRBJ2-7; 8 nucleotides match TRBD2. V dropped 0 bases and J dropped 3; count of bases not matched to a gene: 11. The CDR3 sequence is 17 residues long. Germline CDR1 and CDR2: SGHDT and YYEEEE. The DNA for the CDR3 is TGTGCCAGCAGCTTGGCCGGGGGGGGTCCAGGTTACTACGAGCAGTACTTC. As protein: CASSLAGGGPGYYEQYF.

The rearrangement joins TRBV5-1 to TRBJ2-7; D perhaps matches TRBD2 (5 bases). CDR3 length equals 13 residues. Trimming took off 7 bases at V and 7 bases at J, with 18 bases between the two ends. Germline assignment: CDR1 SGHRS and CDR2 YFSETQ. CDR3 bases: TGCGCCAGCGCCCTACGGTCGGGGTTTGAGCAGTACTTC. It codes for CASALRSGFEQYF.

This clonotype was found a few times. V gene TRBV7-9 combines with J gene TRBJ1-2, with 8 bases aligning to TRBD1. Germline V gene lookup returns CDR1 SEHNR and CDR2 FQNEAQ (reference sequence). This CDR3 has 15 residues. With V trimmed by 2 bases and J by 0 bases, 2 bases remained unmatched. CDR3 in DNA: TGTGCCAGCAGCTTACGGACAGGGCCTAACTATGGCTACACCTTC. It translates to CASSLRTGPNYGYTF. Full variable domain (missing parts from reference TRBV7-9 and TRBJ1-2): DTGVSQNPRHKITKRGQNVTFRCDPISEHNRLYWYRQTLGQGPEFLTYFQNEAQLEKSRLLSDRFSAERPKGSFSTLEIQRTEQGDSAMYLCASSLRTGPNYGYTFGSGTRLTVV.

As to this clonotype: The CDR3 carries no conserved terminal phenylalanine or tryptophan, so it likely arises from a read error. This chain connects TRBV18 to TRBJ1-1; 11 bases align to TRBD1. This CDR3 is 14 amino acids long. CDR1 and CDR2 (germline): KGHSH, LQKENI. V shed 8 bases, J shed 1 base, and the junction held 3 bases outside the gene matches. This CDR3 is CASGQGAGNTEAFY. The DNA for the CDR3 is TGTGCCAGCGGACAGGGGGCTGGGAACACTGAAGCTTTCTAT.

Ten or more counts support this clonotype. This chain uses TRBV28 with TRBJ2-2; perhaps TRBD1 as D (5 bases). V lost 3 bases, J lost 10 bases, and 12 bases lay in between. The CDR3 spans 13 residues. Germline CDR1 and CDR2: MDHEN and SYDVKM. Here the CDR3 DNA reads TGTGCCAGCAGTTTCGGCAGGGCGGTGGAGCTGTTTTTT. Protein product: CASSFGRAVELFF.

This clonotype was recorded many times. The V call is TRBV7-8, the J call TRBJ1-6; TRBD1 might be the D (6 bases). This CDR3 has 14 amino acids. V was trimmed by 4 bases and J by 10 bases, leaving 14 bases between them. Germline V gives CDR1 SGHVS, CDR2 FQNEAQ. The CDR3 protein is CASSSLQGSSPLHF. CDR3 DNA: TGTGCCAGCAGCTCCCTACAGGGTAGCTCACCCCTCCACTTT.

This clonotype was found a few times. This CDR3 is CSASGRSYGYTF. CDR3 nucleotide sequence: TGCAGTGCTAGCGGGAGGAGCTATGGCTACACCTTC. The chain carries TRBV20-1 and TRBJ1-2; D not certain. This CDR3 is built from 12 residues. CDR1 is DFQATT and CDR2 is SNEGSKA in the germline V gene (reference sequence). V lost 3 bases, J lost 4 bases, and 9 bases lay in between.